The present T cell receptor (beta chain) was sequenced within a study of spatial heterogeneity in lung cancer. Study outcomes and limitations: Tumors with more nonsynonymous mutations had more expanded intratumoral alpha and beta TCRs.

TCRdb re-analysed the 5' RACE reads in MiXCR, keeping a single row per CDR3 protein. The sample has about 9,600 distinct CDR3 sequences, around 9.3% seen once. After removal of 3 bases from V and 2 bases from J, the junction contained 5 bases not matched to a gene. The CDR3 consists of 15 residues. In germline, CDR1 is SGHDN, CDR2 FVKESK. This clonotype has ten or more counts. Its antigen is still unknown. As for time point: sample taken at primary tumor resection. Unsorted whole RNA from tumor, nontumor lung or frozen PBMC underwent sequencing. V usage is TRBV14 and J usage is TRBJ2-7; 9 bases map to TRBD1. Sequencing was performed on lung tumor tissue, taken at surgery. The TCR originated in a female donor with early-stage non-small cell lung cancer. This CDR3 reads CASSHLGQGTYEQYF. CDR3 sequence (DNA): TGTGCCAGCAGCCACCTTGGACAGGGGACCTACGAGCAGTACTTC.